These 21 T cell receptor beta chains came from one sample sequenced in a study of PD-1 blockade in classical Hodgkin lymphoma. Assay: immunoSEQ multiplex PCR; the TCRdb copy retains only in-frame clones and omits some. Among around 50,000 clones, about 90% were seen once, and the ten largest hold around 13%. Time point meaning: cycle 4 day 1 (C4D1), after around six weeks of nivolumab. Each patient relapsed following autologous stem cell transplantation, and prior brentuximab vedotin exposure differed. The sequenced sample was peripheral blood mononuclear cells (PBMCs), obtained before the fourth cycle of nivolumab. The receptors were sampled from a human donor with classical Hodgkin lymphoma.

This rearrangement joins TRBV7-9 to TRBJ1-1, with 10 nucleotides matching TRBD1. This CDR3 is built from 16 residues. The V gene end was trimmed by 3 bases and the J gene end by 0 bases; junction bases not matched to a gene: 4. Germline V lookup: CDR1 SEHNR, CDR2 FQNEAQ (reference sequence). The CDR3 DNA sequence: TGTGCCAGCAGCTTCACCGGGACAGGGGTGAACACTGAAGCTTTCTTT. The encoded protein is CASSFTGTGVNTEAFF. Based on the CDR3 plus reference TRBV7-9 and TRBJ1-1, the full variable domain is DTGVSQNPRHKITKRGQNVTFRCDPISEHNRLYWYRQTLGQGPEFLTYFQNEAQLEKSRLLSDRFSAERPKGSFSTLEIQRTEQGDSAMYLCASSFTGTGVNTEAFFGQGTRLTVV.

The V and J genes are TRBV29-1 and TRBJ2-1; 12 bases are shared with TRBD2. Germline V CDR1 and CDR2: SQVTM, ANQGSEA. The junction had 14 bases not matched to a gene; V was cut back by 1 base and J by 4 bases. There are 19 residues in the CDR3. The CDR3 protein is CSVEAFGGLAGGFYNEQFF. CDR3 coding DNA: TGCAGCGTTGAAGCATTTGGGGGGCTAGCGGGAGGGTTTTACAATGAGCAGTTCTTC.

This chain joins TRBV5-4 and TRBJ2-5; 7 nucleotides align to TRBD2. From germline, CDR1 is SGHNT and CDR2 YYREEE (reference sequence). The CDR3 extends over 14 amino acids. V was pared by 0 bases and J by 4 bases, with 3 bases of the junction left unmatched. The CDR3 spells CASSLAREGETQYF. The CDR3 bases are TGTGCCAGCAGCTTGGCCAGGGAGGGAGAGACCCAGTACTTC.

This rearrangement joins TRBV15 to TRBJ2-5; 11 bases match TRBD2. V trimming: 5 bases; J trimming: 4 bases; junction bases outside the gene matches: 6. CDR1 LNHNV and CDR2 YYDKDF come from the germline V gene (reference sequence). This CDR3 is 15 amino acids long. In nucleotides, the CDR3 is TGTGCCACCAGCCGAAGACTAGCGGGAACAGAGACCCAGTACTTC. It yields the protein CATSRRLAGTETQYF.

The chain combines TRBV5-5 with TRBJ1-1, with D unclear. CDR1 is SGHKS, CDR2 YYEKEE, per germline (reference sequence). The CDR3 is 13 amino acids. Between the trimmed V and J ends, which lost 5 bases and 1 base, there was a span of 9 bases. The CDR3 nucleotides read TGTGCCAGCAGTTGGGCGGAGAACACTGAAGCTTTCTTT. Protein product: CASSWAENTEAFF.

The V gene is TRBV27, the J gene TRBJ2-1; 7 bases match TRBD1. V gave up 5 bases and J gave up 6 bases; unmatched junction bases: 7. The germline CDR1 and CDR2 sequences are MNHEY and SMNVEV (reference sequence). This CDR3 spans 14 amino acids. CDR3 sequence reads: CASSKGGWGNEQFF. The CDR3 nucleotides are TGTGCCAGCAGTAAAGGGGGCTGGGGCAATGAGCAGTTCTTC.

DNA for the CDR3: TGCGCCAGCAGCTTATTAGAGAATGAGCAGTTCTTC. Protein sequence: CASSLLENEQFF. The V call is TRBV5-1, the J call TRBJ2-1; D is unclear. Germline loops: CDR1 SGHRS, CDR2 YFSETQ. The CDR3 is made up of 12 amino acids. V was pared by 2 bases and J by 7 bases, with 7 bases between. Drawing the rest from reference TRBV5-1 and TRBJ2-1, the complete variable domain is KAGVTQTPRYLIKTRGQQVTLSCSPISGHRSVSWYQQTPGQGLQFLFEYFSETQRNKGNFPGRFSGRQFSNSRSEMNVSTLELGDSALYLCASSLLENEQFFGPGTRLTVL.

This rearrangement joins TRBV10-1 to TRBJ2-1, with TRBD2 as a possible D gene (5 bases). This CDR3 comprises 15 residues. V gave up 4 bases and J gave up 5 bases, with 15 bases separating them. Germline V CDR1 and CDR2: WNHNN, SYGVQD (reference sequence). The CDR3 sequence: CASSAVASRDNEQFF. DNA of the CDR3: TGCGCCAGCAGTGCCGTGGCTAGCCGAGACAATGAGCAGTTCTTC.

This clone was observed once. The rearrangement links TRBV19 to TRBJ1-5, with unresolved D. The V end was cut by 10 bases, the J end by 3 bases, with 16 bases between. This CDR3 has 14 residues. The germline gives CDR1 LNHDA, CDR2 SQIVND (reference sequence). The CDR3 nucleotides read TGTGCCACCAGAAATCGGGCCTTCAATCAGCCCCAGCATTTT. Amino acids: CATRNRAFNQPQHF. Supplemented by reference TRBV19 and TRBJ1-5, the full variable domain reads DGGITQSPKYLFRKEGQNVTLSCEQNLNHDAMYWYRQDPGQGLRLIYYSQIVNDFQKGDIAEGYSVSREKKESFPLTVTSAQKNPTAFYLCATRNRAFNQPQHFGDGTRLSIL.

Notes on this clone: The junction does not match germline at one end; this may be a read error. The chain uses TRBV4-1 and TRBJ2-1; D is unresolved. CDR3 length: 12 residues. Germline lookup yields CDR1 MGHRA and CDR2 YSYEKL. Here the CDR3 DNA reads TGTGCCAGCAGCCCCCTCGGAAATGAGCAGTTCTTC. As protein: CASSPLGNEQFF.

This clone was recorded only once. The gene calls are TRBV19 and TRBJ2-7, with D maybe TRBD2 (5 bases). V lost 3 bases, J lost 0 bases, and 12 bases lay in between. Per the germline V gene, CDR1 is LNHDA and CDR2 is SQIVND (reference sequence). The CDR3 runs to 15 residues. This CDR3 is CASSIFSGSSYEQYF. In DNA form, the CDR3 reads TGTGCCAGTAGTATTTTCTCTGGGAGCTCCTACGAGCAGTACTTC.

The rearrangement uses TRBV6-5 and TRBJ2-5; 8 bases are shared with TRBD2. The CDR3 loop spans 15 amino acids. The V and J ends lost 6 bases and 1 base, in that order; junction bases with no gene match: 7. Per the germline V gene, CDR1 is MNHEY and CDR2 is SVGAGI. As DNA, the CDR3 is TGTGCCAGCAGACACCAAAGCGGGAGCCAAGAGACCCAGTACTTC. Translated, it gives CASRHQSGSQETQYF.

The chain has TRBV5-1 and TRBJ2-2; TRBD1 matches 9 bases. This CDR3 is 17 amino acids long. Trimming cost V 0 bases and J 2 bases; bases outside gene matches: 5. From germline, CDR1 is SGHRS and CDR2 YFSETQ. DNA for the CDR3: TGCGCCAGCAGCTTGGCCAAGACAGGGGGAAACACCGGGGAGCTGTTTTTT. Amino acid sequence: CASSLAKTGGNTGELFF.

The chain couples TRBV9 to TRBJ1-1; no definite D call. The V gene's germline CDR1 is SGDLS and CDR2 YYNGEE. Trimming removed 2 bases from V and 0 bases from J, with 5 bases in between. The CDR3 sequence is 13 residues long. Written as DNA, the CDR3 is TGTGCCAGCAGCGTCGCCATGAACACTGAAGCTTTCTTT. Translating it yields CASSVAMNTEAFF.

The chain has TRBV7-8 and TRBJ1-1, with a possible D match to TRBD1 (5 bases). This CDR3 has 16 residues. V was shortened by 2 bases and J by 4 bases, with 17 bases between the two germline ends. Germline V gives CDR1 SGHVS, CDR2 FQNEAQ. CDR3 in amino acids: CASSLNFRAGGTEAFF. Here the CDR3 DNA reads TGTGCCAGCAGCTTAAATTTCAGGGCTGGTGGCACTGAAGCTTTCTTT.

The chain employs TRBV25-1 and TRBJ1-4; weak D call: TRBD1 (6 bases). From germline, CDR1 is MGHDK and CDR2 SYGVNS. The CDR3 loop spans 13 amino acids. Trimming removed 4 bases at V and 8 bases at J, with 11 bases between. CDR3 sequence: CASSGGGLEKLFF. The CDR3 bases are TGTGCCAGCAGTGGGGGGGGGCTCGAAAAACTGTTTTTT.

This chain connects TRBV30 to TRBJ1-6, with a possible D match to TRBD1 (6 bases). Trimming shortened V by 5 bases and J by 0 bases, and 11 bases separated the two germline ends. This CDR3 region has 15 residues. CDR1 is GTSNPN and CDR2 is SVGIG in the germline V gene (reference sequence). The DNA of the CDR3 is TGTGCCTGGGGTAGGACAGACTCCTATAATTCACCCCTCCACTTT. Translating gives CAWGRTDSYNSPLHF.

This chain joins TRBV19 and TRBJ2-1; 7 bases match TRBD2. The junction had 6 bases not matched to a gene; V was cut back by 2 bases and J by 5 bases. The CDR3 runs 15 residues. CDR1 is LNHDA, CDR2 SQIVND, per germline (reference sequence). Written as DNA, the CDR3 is TGTGCCAGTAGTATAATAGGACTAGGGAACAATGAGCAGTTCTTC. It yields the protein CASSIIGLGNNEQFF.

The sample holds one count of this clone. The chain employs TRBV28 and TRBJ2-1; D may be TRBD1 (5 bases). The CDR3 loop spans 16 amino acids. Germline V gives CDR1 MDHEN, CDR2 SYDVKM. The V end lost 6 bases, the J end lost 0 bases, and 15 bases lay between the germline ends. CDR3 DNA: TGTGCCAGCAGCCAACTGACAGCGAACTCCTACAATGAGCAGTTCTTC. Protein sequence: CASSQLTANSYNEQFF.

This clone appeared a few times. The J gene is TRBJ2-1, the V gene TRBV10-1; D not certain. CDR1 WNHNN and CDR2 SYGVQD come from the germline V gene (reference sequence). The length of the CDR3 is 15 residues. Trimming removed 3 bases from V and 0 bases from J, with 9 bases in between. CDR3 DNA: TGCGCCAGCAGTGATGGCAGAGGCTCCTACAATGAGCAGTTCTTC. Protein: CASSDGRGSYNEQFF.

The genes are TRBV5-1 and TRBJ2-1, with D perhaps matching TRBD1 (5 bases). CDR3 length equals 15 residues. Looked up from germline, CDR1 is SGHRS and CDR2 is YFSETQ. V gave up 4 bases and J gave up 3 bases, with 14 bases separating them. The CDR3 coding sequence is TGCGCCAGCAGCCTCAGACAGTTCTACTACAATGAGCAGTTCTTC. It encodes CASSLRQFYYNEQFF.